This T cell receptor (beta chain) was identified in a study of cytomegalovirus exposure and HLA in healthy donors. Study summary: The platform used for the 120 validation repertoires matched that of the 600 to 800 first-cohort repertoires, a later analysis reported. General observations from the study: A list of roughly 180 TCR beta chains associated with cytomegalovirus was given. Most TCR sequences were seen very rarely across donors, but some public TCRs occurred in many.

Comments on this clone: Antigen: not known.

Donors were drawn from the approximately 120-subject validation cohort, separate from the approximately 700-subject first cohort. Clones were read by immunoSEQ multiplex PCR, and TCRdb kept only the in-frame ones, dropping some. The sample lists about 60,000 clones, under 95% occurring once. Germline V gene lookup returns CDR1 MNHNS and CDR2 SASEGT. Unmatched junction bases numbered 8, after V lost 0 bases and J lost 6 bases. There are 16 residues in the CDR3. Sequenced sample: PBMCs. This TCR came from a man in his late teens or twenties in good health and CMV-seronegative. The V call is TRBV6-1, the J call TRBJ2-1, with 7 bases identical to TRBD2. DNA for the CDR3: TGTGCCAGCAGTGAAGCTTGGGGGACTATCCCCAATGAGCAGTTCTTC. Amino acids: CASSEAWGTIPNEQFF.